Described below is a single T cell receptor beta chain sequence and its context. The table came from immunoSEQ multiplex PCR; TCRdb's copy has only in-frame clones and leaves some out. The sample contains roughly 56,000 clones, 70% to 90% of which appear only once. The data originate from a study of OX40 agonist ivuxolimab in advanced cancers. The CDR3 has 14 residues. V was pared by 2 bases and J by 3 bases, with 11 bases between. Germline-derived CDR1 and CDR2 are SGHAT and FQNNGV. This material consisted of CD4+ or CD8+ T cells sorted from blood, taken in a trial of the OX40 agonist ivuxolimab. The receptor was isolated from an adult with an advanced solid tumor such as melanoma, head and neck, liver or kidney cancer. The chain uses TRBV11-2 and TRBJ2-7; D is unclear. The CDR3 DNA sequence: TGTGCCAGCAGCTTAATGACACCCGACTACGAGCAGTACTTC. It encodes CASSLMTPDYEQYF.